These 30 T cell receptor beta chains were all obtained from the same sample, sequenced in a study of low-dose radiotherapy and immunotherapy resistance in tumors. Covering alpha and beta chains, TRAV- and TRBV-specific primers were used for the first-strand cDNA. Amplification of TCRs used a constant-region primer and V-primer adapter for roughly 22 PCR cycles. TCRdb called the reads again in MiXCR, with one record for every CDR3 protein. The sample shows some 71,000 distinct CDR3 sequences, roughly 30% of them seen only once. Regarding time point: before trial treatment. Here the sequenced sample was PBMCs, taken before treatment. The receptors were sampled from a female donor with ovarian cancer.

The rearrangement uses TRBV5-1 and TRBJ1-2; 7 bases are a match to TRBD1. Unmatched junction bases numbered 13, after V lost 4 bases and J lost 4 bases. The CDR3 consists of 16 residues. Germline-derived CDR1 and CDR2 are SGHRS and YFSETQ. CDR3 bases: TGCGCCAGCAGCCTCAGGACAGGCCAAGGATCCTATGGCTACACCTTC. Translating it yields CASSLRTGQGSYGYTF.

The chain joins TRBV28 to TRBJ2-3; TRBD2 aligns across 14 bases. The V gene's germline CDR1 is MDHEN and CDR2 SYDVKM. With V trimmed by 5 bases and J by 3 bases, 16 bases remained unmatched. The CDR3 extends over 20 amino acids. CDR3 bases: TGTGCCAGCAGTCAAAGACGGCAGGGACTAGCGGGAGTGGGGACAGATACGCAGTATTTT. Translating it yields CASSQRRQGLAGVGTDTQYF.

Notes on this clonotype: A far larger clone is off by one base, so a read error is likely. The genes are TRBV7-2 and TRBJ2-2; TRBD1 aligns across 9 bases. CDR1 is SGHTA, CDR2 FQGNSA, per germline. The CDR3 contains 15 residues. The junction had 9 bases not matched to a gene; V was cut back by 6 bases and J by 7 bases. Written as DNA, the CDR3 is TGTGCCAGCAGTTTACAGGGGGCCTACATCGGGGAGCTGTTTTTT. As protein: CASSLQGAYIGELFF. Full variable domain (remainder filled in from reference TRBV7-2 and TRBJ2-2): GAGVSQSPSNKVTEKGKDVELRCDPISGHTALYWYRQSLGQGLEFLIYFQGNSAPDKSGLPSDRFSAERTGGSVSTLTIQRTQQEDSAVYLCASSLQGAYIGELFFGEGSRLTVL.

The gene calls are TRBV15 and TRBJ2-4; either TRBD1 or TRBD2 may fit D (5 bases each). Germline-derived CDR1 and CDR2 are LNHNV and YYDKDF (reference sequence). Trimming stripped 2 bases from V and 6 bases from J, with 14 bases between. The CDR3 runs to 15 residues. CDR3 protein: CATSRFGTGLNIQYF. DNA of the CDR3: TGTGCCACCAGCAGATTTGGGACGGGTTTAAACATTCAGTACTTC.

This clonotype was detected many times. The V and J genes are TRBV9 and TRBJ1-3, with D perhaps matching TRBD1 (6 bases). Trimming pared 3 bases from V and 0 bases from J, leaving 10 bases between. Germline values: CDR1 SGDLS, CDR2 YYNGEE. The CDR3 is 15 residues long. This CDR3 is CASSATGSSGNTIYF. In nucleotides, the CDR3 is TGTGCCAGCAGCGCCACAGGGAGCTCTGGAAACACCATATATTTT. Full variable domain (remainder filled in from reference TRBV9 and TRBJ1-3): DSGVTQTPKHLITATGQRVTLRCSPRSGDLSVYWYQQSLDQGLQFLIQYYNGEERAKGNILERFSAQQFPDLHSELNLSSLELGDSALYFCASSATGSSGNTIYFGEGSWLTVV.

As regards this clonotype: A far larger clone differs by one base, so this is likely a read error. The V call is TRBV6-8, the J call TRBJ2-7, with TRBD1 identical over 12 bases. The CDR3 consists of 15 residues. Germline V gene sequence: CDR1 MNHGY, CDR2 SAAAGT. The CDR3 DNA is TGTGCCAGCGGTTATCCGGGACAGGGGGCTGGCGAGCAGTACTTC. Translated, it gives CASGYPGQGAGEQYF.

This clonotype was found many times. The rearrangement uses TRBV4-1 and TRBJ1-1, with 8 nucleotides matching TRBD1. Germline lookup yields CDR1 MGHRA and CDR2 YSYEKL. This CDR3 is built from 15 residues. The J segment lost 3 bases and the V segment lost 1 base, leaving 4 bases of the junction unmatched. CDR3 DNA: TGCGCCAGCAGCCAAGTGGTACAGGGGGACACTGAAGCTTTCTTT. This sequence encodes CASSQVVQGDTEAFF.

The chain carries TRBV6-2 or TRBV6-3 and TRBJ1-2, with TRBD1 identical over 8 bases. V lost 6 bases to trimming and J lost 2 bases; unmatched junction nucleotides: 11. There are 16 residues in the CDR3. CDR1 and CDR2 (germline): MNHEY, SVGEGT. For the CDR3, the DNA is TGTGCCAGCAGCGCCCGGACAGGGAGTTCGAACTATGGCTACACCTTC. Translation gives CASSARTGSSNYGYTF.

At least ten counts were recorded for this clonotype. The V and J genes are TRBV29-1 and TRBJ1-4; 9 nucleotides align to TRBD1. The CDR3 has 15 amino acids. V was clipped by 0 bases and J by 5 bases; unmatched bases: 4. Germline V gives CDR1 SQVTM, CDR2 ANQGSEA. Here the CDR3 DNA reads TGCAGCGTTGAAGACTCGGACAGGGGCAATGAAAAACTGTTTTTT. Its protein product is CSVEDSDRGNEKLFF.

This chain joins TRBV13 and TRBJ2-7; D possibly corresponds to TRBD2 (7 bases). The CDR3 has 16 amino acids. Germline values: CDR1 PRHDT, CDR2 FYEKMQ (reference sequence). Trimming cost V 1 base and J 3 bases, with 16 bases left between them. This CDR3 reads CASSLDPPGGGYEQYF. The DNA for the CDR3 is TGTGCCAGCAGCTTAGATCCCCCGGGGGGCGGCTACGAGCAGTACTTC. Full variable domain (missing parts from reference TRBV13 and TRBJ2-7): AAGVIQSPRHLIKEKRETATLKCYPIPRHDTVYWYQQGPGQDPQFLISFYEKMQSDKGSIPDRFSAQQFSDYHSELNMSSLELGDSALYFCASSLDPPGGGYEQYFGPGTRLTVT.

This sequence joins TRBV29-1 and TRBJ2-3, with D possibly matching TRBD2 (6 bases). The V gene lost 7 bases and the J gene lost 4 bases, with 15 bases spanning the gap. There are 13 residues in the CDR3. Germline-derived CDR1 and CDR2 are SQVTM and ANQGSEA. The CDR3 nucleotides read TGCAGCGCAACGGGGGATGGGGCAGATACGCAGTATTTT. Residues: CSATGDGADTQYF.

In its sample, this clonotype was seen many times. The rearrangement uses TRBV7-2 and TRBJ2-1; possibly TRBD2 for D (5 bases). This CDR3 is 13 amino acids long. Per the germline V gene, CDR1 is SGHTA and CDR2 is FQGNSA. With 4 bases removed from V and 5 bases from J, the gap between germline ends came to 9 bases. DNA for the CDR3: TGTGCCAGCAGCTCCACTAGGAACAATGAGCAGTTCTTC. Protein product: CASSSTRNNEQFF. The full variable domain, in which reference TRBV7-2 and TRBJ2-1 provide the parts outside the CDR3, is GAGVSQSPSNKVTEKGKDVELRCDPISGHTALYWYRQSLGQGLEFLIYFQGNSAPDKSGLPSDRFSAERTGGSVSTLTIQRTQQEDSAVYLCASSSTRNNEQFFGPGTRLTVL.

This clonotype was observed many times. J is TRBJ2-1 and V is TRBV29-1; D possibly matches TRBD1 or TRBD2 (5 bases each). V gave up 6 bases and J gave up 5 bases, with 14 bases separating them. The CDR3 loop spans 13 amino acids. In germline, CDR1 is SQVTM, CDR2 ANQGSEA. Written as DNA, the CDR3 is TGCAGCGTGACCGGGACGGCAGACAATGAGCAGTTCTTC. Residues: CSVTGTADNEQFF.

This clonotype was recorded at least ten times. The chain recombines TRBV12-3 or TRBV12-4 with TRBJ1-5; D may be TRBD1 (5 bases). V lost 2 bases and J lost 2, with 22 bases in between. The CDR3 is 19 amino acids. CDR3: CASSLSSRGGGMGNQPQHF. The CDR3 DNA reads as TGTGCCAGCAGTTTATCGTCACGGGGGGGAGGGATGGGCAATCAGCCCCAGCATTTT.

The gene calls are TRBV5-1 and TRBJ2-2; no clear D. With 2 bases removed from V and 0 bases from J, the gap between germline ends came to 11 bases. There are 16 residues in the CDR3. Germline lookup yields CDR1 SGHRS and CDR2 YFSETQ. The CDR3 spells CASSLQLDSNTGELFF. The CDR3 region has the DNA TGCGCCAGCAGCTTACAGCTTGATTCGAACACCGGGGAGCTGTTTTTT.

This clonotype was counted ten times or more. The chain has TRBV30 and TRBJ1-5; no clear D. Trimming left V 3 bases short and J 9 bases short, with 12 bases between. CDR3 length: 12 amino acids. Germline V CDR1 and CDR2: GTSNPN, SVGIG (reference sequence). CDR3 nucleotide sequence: TGTGCCTGGAGCCAAGGGATATTGCCCCAGCATTTT. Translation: CAWSQGILPQHF.

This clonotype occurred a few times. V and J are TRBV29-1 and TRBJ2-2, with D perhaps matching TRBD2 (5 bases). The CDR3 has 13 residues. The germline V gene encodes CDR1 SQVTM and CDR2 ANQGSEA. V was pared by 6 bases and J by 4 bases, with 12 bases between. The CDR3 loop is CSVGWTGTGELFF. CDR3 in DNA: TGCAGCGTCGGCTGGACTGGCACCGGGGAGCTGTTTTTT.

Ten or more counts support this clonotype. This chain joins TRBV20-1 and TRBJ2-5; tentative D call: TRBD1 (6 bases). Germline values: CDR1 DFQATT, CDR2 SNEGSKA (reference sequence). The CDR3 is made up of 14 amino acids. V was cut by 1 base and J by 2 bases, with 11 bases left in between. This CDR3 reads CSARVGANQETQYF. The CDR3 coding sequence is TGCAGTGCTAGAGTGGGGGCGAATCAAGAGACCCAGTACTTC.

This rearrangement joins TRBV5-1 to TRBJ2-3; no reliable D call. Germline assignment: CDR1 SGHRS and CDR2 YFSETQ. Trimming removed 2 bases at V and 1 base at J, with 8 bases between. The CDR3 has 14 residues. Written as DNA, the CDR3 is TGCGCCAGCAGCTTCTCCACGCGCACAGATACGCAGTATTTT. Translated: CASSFSTRTDTQYF.

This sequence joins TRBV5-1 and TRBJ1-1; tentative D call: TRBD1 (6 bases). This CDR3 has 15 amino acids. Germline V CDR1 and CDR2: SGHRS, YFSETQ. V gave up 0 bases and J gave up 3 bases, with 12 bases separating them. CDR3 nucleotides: TGCGCCAGCAGCTTGGGGGCAGGGGTGGACACTGAAGCTTTCTTT. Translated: CASSLGAGVDTEAFF.

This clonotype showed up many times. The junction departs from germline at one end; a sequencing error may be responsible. The CDR3 protein is CASSLDTYYTDTQYF. In DNA, the CDR3 is TGTGCCAGCAGCTTGGACACCTACTACACAGATACGCAGTATTTT. The chain couples TRBV5-1 to TRBJ2-3; possibly TRBD1 for D (5 bases). Germline CDR1 is SGHRS and CDR2 is YFSETQ. The CDR3 runs 15 residues.

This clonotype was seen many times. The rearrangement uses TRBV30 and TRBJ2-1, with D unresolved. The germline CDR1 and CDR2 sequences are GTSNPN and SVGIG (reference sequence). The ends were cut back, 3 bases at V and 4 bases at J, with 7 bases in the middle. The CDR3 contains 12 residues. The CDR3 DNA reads TGTGCCTGGAGATCAACGTACAATGAGCAGTTCTTC. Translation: CAWRSTYNEQFF. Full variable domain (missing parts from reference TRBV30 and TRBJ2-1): SQTIHQWPATLVQPVGSPLSLECTVEGTSNPNLYWYRQAAGRGLQLLFYSVGIGQISSEVPQNLSASRPQDRQFILSSKKLLLSDSGFYLCAWRSTYNEQFFGPGTRLTVL.

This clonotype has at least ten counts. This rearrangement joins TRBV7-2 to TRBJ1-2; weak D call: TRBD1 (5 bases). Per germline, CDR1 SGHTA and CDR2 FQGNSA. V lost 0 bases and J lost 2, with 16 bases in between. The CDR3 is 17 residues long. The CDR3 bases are TGTGCCAGCAGCTTAGCCCGTGGCAGGGCTGACAACTATGGCTACACCTTC. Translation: CASSLARGRADNYGYTF.

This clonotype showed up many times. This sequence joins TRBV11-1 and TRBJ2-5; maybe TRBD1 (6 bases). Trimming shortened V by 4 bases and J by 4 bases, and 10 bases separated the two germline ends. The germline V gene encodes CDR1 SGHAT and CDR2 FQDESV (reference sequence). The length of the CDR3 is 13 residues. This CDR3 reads CASSSGTTETQYF. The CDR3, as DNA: TGTGCCAGCAGCTCCGGGACAACAGAGACCCAGTACTTC.

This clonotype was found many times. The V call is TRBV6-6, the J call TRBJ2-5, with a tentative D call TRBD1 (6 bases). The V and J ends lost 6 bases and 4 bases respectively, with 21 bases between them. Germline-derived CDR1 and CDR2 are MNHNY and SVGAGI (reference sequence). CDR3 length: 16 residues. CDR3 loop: CASRPKQGYFRETQYF. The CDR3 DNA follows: TGTGCCAGCAGACCTAAACAGGGATACTTTCGAGAGACCCAGTACTTC.

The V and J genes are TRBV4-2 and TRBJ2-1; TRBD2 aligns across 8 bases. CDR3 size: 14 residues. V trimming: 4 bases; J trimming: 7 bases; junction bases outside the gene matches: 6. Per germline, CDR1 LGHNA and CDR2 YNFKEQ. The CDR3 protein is CASSLLAGSNEQFF. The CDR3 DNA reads TGTGCCAGCAGCCTTCTAGCGGGTAGTAATGAGCAGTTCTTC.

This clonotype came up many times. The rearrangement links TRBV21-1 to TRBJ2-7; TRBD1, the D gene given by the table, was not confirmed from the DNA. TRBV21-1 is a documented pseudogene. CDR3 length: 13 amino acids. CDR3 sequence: CASRRDRDYEQYF. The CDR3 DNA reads TGTGCCAGCCGCCGGGACAGAGACTACGAGCAGTACTTC.

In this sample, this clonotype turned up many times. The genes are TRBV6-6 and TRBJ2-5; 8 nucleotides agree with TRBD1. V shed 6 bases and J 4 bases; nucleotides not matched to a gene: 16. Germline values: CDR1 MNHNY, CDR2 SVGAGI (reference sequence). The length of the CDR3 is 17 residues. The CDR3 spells CASRLRTFGQGGETQYF. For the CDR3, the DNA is TGTGCCAGCAGGTTAAGGACCTTTGGACAGGGAGGAGAGACCCAGTACTTC.

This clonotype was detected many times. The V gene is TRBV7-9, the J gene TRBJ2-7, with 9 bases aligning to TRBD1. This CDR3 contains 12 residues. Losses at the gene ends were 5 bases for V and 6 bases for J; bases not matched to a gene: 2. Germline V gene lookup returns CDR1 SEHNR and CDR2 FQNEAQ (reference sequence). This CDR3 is CASSPDRGEQYF. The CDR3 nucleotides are TGTGCCAGCAGCCCGGACAGGGGCGAGCAGTACTTC.

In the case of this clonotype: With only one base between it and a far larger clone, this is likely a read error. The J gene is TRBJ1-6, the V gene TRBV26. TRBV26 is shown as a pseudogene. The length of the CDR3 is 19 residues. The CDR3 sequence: CASGARPPGVGSYNSPLHF. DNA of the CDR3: TGTGCCAGCGGTGCTCGACCTCCCGGTGTGGGATCCTATAATTCACCCCTCCACTTT.